Below, 21 T cell receptor beta chains from the same sample are listed, as sequenced in a study of shared clonotypes between healthy human individuals. Assay used: immunoSEQ multiplex PCR; TCRdb lists only in-frame clones, some missing. The sample has about 680,000 clones; 55% to 85% are singletons. The specimen was memory CD4+ T cells sorted from blood. The subset: CD45RA-negative fraction. These receptor sequences come from a woman aged 30 to 39 in good health.

In DNA form, the CDR3 reads TGCGCCAGCAGCTTGGATCACGGAGGCAGGGGAAATGGAAACACCATATATTTT. Translated, it gives CASSLDHGGRGNGNTIYF. This chain links TRBV5-1 with TRBJ1-3; perhaps TRBD1 as D (6 bases). V was clipped by 0 bases and J by 3 bases, with 19 bases between them. The germline V gene encodes CDR1 SGHRS and CDR2 YFSETQ. The CDR3 sequence is 18 residues long. Looking up the rest from reference TRBV5-1 and TRBJ1-3 gives the full variable domain: KAGVTQTPRYLIKTRGQQVTLSCSPISGHRSVSWYQQTPGQGLQFLFEYFSETQRNKGNFPGRFSGRQFSNSRSEMNVSTLELGDSALYLCASSLDHGGRGNGNTIYFGEGSWLTVV.

Worth noting for this clone: Additional DNA sequences in this sample encode the identical CDR3. The chain combines TRBV6-5 with TRBJ2-2; D not certain. Germline-derived CDR1 and CDR2 are MNHEY and SVGAGI. Trimming removed 2 bases at V and 1 base at J, with 5 bases between. The CDR3 length is 14 residues. The CDR3, as DNA: TGTGCCAGCAGTTACGGCGGGAACACCGGGGAGCTGTTTTTT. It is translated as CASSYGGNTGELFF.

The V call is TRBV15, the J call TRBJ1-5; D might be TRBD1 (5 bases). Germline CDR1 LNHNV, CDR2 YYDKDF (reference sequence). The V end was cut by 6 bases, the J end by 0 bases, with 15 bases between. The length of the CDR3 is 16 residues. This CDR3 reads CATSRSGTYSNQPQHF. DNA of the CDR3: TGTGCCACCAGTAGATCCGGGACTTATAGCAATCAGCCCCAGCATTTT.

This clone was detected a few times. This chain uses TRBV11-2 with TRBJ2-2; tentatively, D is TRBD1 or TRBD2 (5 bases each). Trimming cost V 5 bases and J 8 bases, with 18 bases left between them. Germline V CDR1 and CDR2: SGHAT, FQNNGV. This CDR3 region has 15 residues. The CDR3 DNA is TGTGCCAGCAGCGTCGCCTGGGGACCGGGAGGGGAGCTGTTTTTT. Translated: CASSVAWGPGGELFF.

The V and J genes are TRBV7-9 and TRBJ1-4; D ambiguous. The germline gives CDR1 SEHNR, CDR2 FQNEAQ (reference sequence). The CDR3 runs 14 residues. V lost 1 base to trimming and J lost 8 bases, with 11 bases between them. CDR3 protein: CASSLDALGEKLFF. CDR3 bases: TGTGCCAGCAGCTTAGACGCCCTTGGAGAAAAACTGTTTTTT.

The chain has TRBV11-2 and TRBJ1-1, with TRBD1 matching 10 bases. V was clipped by 0 bases and J by 8 bases; unmatched bases: 6. CDR1 is SGHAT, CDR2 FQNNGV, per germline. The CDR3 has 15 amino acids. The CDR3 DNA is TGTGCCAGCAGCTTAGAACCCGGGACAGGGGTCGAAGCTTTCTTT. Translated: CASSLEPGTGVEAFF. Full variable domain (outside the CDR3, taken from reference TRBV11-2 and TRBJ1-1): EAGVAQSPRYKIIEKRQSVAFWCNPISGHATLYWYQQILGQGPKLLIQFQNNGVVDDSQLPKDRFSAERLKGVDSTLKIQPAKLEDSAVYLCASSLEPGTGVEAFFGQGTRLTVV.

In regard to this clone: It may be a read error: a sequence one base away is much more abundant. CDR3 nucleotides: TGTGCCAGCAGTGAATCCTACGAGCAGTACTTC. It encodes CASSESYEQYF. The V call is TRBV25-1, the J call TRBJ2-7; no clear D gene. CDR3 size: 11 residues. Trimming removed 1 base from V and 2 bases from J, with 0 bases in between. In germline, CDR1 is MGHDK, CDR2 SYGVNS.

This sequence joins TRBV30 and TRBJ1-5; a possible D gene is TRBD1 (5 bases). This CDR3 is built from 12 residues. With 1 base removed from V and 9 bases from J, the gap between germline ends came to 10 bases. CDR1 is GTSNPN and CDR2 is SVGIG in the germline V gene (reference sequence). CDR3 sequence reads: CAWSGGPRPQHF. In DNA form, the CDR3 reads TGTGCCTGGAGTGGGGGACCGCGGCCCCAGCATTTT.

V and J are TRBV7-9 and TRBJ2-6; 11 bases are shared with TRBD2. The V gene's germline CDR1 is SEHNR and CDR2 FQNEAQ (reference sequence). The CDR3 spans 16 residues. Germline trimming cut 10 bases from V and 2 bases from J; bases unmatched to any gene: 7. The CDR3 sequence is CATPTSGSTGANVLTF. The CDR3 region has the DNA TGTGCCACCCCAACTAGCGGGAGCACTGGGGCCAACGTCCTGACTTTC.

The gene calls are TRBV2 and TRBJ1-4, with unresolved D. V was pared by 6 bases and J by 4 bases, with 15 bases between. The CDR3 runs 15 residues. Germline CDR1 is SNHLY and CDR2 is FYNNEI. The DNA for the CDR3 is TGTGCCAGCAGACTGGTAGAACGGAATAATGAAAAACTGTTTTTT. Translating it yields CASRLVERNNEKLFF.

V is TRBV7-9 and J is TRBJ2-7; D may be TRBD1 (5 bases). Germline assignment: CDR1 SEHNR and CDR2 FQNEAQ (reference sequence). CDR3 length: 16 amino acids. V shed 1 base and J shed 7 bases, with 20 bases lying between them. CDR3 region: CASSLGQTYLGEEQYF. The CDR3 nucleotides read TGTGCCAGCAGCTTAGGACAGACGTATCTAGGGGAAGAGCAGTACTTC.

The V call is TRBV7-2, the J call TRBJ1-2; D ambiguous. The CDR3 has 14 residues. Germline lookup yields CDR1 SGHTA and CDR2 FQGNSA. V was clipped by 5 bases and J by 4 bases, with 14 bases between them. As DNA, the CDR3 is TGTGCCAGCAGCCCCTACATGCAGATCTATGGCTACACCTTC. Protein: CASSPYMQIYGYTF.

CDR3 loop: CASARVSIAGTYNEQFF. CDR3 in DNA: TGTGCCAGCGCCCGAGTTAGTATAGCGGGGACCTACAATGAGCAGTTCTTC. The chain joins TRBV2 to TRBJ2-1, with 8 bases aligning to TRBD2. This CDR3 is built from 17 residues. Germline V gene data show CDR1 as SNHLY and CDR2 as FYNNEI. Trimming cost V 8 bases and J 2 bases; bases outside gene matches: 14.

This sequence joins TRBV5-1 and TRBJ2-3; 8 positions match TRBD2. V gave up 0 bases and J gave up 0 bases; unmatched junction bases: 12. This CDR3 has 19 residues. Germline lookup yields CDR1 SGHRS and CDR2 YFSETQ. CDR3 nucleotides: TGCGCCAGCAGCTTGGGAGCCGGGACTAGTTACACTAGCACAGATACGCAGTATTTT. Amino acids: CASSLGAGTSYTSTDTQYF.

The chain is built from TRBV6-1 and TRBJ2-7, with 7 bases identical to TRBD2. The V gene's germline CDR1 is MNHNS and CDR2 SASEGT. With V trimmed by 2 bases and J by 5 bases, 12 bases remained unmatched. The CDR3 contains 16 residues. CDR3 sequence (DNA): TGTGCCAGCAGTGAAAGGGAGGGCTTAGGATGGAACGAGCAGTACTTC. Residues: CASSEREGLGWNEQYF.

This clone has just a few counts. V and J are TRBV7-2 and TRBJ2-7; D not resolved. Germline assignment: CDR1 SGHTA and CDR2 FQGNSA. V shed 5 bases and J shed 3 bases, with 8 bases lying between them. This CDR3 region has 12 residues. CDR3 coding DNA: TGTGCCAGCAGCGACAAGGTCTACGAGCAGTACTTC. It specifies CASSDKVYEQYF. Full variable domain (remainder filled in from reference TRBV7-2 and TRBJ2-7): GAGVSQSPSNKVTEKGKDVELRCDPISGHTALYWYRQSLGQGLEFLIYFQGNSAPDKSGLPSDRFSAERTGGSVSTLTIQRTQQEDSAVYLCASSDKVYEQYFGPGTRLTVT.

The sample holds many counts of this clone. Within the sample, other DNA sequences also encode this same CDR3. V and J are TRBV29-1 and TRBJ2-5; TRBD1 agrees at 9 bases. Trimming cost V 3 bases and J 2 bases; bases outside gene matches: 4. The length of the CDR3 is 14 residues. Germline V gene lookup returns CDR1 SQVTM and CDR2 ANQGSEA. The CDR3 here is CSVDTGGGQETQYF. CDR3 DNA sequence: TGCAGCGTTGATACAGGGGGCGGGCAAGAGACCCAGTACTTC.

The J gene is TRBJ2-2, the V gene TRBV5-4, with 8 bases lining up with TRBD1. This CDR3 is 15 amino acids long. Germline assignment: CDR1 SGHNT and CDR2 YYREEE (reference sequence). Losses at the gene ends were 3 bases for V and 0 bases for J; bases not matched to a gene: 1. This CDR3 is CASSWDRTNTGELFF. CDR3 sequence (DNA): TGTGCCAGCAGCTGGGACAGGACGAACACCGGGGAGCTGTTTTTT.

This clone was seen a single time. The gene calls are TRBV6-1 and TRBJ2-5; TRBD2 agrees at 9 bases. Trimming at V came to 0 bases and at J to 3 bases, leaving 8 bases not matched to a gene. CDR3 length: 17 amino acids. Germline lookup yields CDR1 MNHNS and CDR2 SASEGT. The CDR3 here is CASSEAWSLAGKETQYF. The CDR3 coding sequence is TGTGCCAGCAGTGAAGCGTGGAGTCTAGCGGGAAAAGAGACCCAGTACTTC.

This chain joins TRBV5-1 and TRBJ2-6, with TRBD2 as a possible D gene (6 bases). CDR3 length: 17 amino acids. V gave up 0 bases and J gave up 2 bases, with 12 bases separating them. Germline CDR1 and CDR2: SGHRS and YFSETQ. The CDR3 loop reads CASSLAPWGAGANVLTF. The CDR3 DNA sequence: TGCGCCAGCAGCTTGGCCCCCTGGGGGGCTGGGGCCAACGTCCTGACTTTC.

The chain employs TRBV9 and TRBJ1-2; D not certain. V shed 0 bases and J shed 7 bases, with 13 bases lying between them. Germline assignment: CDR1 SGDLS and CDR2 YYNGEE. This CDR3 is 14 amino acids long. The CDR3 is CASSVASARGGYTF. CDR3 in DNA: TGTGCCAGCAGCGTAGCGAGCGCCCGGGGTGGCTACACCTTC. Full variable domain (missing parts from reference TRBV9 and TRBJ1-2): DSGVTQTPKHLITATGQRVTLRCSPRSGDLSVYWYQQSLDQGLQFLIQYYNGEERAKGNILERFSAQQFPDLHSELNLSSLELGDSALYFCASSVASARGGYTFGSGTRLTVV.